The clone carrying this TCR beta chain was counted once. The sample comes from a study of blood T cell repertoires in COVID-19. Background on the study: From the United States, Italy and Spain came samples of acute and convalescent COVID-19. From T cells, B-cell-depleted T cells, or PBMCs came the material, which was cDNA or gDNA.

Original processing notes: The authors estimated nucleated cell counts from reference gene primer amplification. Clones were sequenced by immunoSEQ multiplex PCR, and TCRdb holds only the in-frame ones, with some missing. The D gene and trimming were derived from the DNA, and the V and J assignments and clone size from that table. In the table there are 150,000 or so clones, about 80% of which are singletons. This sequence was found in a woman aged 60 to 75 with acute or convalescent COVID-19. Sample: peripheral blood.

The chain's CDR3 is CASSQVWEGTGTIDTQYF. The CDR3 DNA sequence: TGTGCCAGCAGCCAAGTCTGGGAGGGGACAGGGACGATAGATACGCAGTATTTT. The chain uses TRBV3-1 (or the pseudogene TRBV3-2) and TRBJ2-3; TRBD1 agrees at 9 bases. The junction had 13 bases not matched to a gene; V was cut back by 1 base and J by 5 bases. The V gene's germline CDR1 is LGHDT and CDR2 YNNKEL (reference sequence). The CDR3 spans 18 residues.